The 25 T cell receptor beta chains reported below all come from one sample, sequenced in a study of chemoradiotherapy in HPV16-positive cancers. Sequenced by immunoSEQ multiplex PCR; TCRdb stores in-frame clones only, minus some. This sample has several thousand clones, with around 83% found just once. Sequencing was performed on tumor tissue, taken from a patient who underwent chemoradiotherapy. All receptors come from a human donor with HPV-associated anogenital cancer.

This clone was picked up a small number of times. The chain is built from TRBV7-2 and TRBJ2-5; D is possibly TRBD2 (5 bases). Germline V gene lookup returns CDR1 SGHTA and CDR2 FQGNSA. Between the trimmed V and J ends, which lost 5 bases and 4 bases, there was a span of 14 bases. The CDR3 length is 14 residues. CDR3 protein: CASSPPGNRETQYF. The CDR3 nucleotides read TGTGCCAGCAGCCCCCCGGGGAACCGAGAGACCCAGTACTTC.

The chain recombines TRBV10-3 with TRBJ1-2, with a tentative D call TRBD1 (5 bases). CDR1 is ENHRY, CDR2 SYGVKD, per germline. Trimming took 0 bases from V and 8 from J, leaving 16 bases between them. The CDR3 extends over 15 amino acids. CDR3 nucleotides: TGTGCCATCAGTGAGTCCGTGGGGGAAGTCAACGGCTACACCTTC. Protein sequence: CAISESVGEVNGYTF.

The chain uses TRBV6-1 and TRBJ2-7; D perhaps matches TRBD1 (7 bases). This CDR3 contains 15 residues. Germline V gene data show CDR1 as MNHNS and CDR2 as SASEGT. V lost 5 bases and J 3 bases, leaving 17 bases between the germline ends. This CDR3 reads CASSIDQGGDYEQYF. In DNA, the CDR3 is TGTGCCAGCAGTATCGATCAGGGGGGAGACTACGAGCAGTACTTC.

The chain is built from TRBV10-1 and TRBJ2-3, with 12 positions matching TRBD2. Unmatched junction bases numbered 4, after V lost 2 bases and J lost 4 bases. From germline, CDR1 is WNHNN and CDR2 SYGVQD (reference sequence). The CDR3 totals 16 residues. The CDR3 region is CASSEGLAGRADTQYF. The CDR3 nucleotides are TGCGCCAGCAGTGAGGGACTAGCGGGGAGAGCAGATACGCAGTATTTT.

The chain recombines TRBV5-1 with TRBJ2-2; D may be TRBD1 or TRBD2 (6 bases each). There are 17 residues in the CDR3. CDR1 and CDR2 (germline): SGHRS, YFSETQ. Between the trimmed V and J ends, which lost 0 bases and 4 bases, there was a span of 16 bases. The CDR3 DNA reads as TGCGCCAGCAGCTTGGAGGGGGGCGTAGTGACCACCGGGGAGCTGTTTTTT. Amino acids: CASSLEGGVVTTGELFF. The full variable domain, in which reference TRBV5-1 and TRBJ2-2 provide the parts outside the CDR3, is KAGVTQTPRYLIKTRGQQVTLSCSPISGHRSVSWYQQTPGQGLQFLFEYFSETQRNKGNFPGRFSGRQFSNSRSEMNVSTLELGDSALYLCASSLEGGVVTTGELFFGEGSRLTVL.

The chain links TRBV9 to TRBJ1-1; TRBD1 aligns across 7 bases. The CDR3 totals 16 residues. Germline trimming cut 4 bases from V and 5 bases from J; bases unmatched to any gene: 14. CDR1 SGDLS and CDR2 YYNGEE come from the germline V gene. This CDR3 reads CASSSLSGGRGTEAFF. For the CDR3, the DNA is TGTGCCAGCAGCTCCCTCTCAGGGGGGCGCGGGACTGAAGCTTTCTTT.

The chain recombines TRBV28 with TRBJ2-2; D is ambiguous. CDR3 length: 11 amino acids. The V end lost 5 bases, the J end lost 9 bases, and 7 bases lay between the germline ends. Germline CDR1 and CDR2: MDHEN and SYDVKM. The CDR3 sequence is CASSPDRELFF. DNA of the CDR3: TGTGCCAGCAGTCCGGACCGGGAGCTGTTTTTT. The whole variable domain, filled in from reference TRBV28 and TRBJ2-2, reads DVKVTQSSRYLVKRTGEKVFLECVQDMDHENMFWYRQDPGLGLRLIYFSYDVKMKEKGDIPEGYSVSREKKERFSLILESASTNQTSMYLCASSPDRELFFGEGSRLTVL.

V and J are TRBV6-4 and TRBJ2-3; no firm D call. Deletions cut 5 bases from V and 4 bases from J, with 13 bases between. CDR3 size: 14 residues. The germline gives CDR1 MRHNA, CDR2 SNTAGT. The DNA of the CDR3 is TGTGCCAGCAGTCCCCTCTCCTCTTCAGATACGCAGTATTTT. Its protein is CASSPLSSSDTQYF.

The CDR3 nucleotides are TGCAGTGCTTATAGCGGGGGGGAGCAGTTCTTC. As protein: CSAYSGGEQFF. This chain links TRBV20-1 with TRBJ2-1; the match to TRBD2 covers 10 bases. Trimming took 5 bases from V and 10 from J; bases not matched to a gene: 2. Germline CDR1 is DFQATT and CDR2 is SNEGSKA (reference sequence). The CDR3 has 11 amino acids.

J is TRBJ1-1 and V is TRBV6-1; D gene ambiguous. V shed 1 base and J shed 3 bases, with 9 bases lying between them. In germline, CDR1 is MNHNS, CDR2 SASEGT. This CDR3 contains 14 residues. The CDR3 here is CASSEDGVYTEAFF. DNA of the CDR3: TGTGCCAGCAGTGAAGACGGTGTATACACTGAAGCTTTCTTT.

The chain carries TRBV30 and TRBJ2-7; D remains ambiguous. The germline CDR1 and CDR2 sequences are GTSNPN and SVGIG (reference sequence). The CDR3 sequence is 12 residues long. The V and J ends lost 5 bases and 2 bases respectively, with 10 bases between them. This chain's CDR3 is CAWQRLAYEQYF. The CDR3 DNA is TGTGCCTGGCAAAGGCTTGCCTACGAGCAGTACTTC.

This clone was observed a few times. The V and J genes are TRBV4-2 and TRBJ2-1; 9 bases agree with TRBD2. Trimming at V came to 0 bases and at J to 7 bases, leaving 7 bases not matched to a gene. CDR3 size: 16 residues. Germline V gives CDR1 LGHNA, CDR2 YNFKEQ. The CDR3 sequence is CASSQEGAGGPNEQFF. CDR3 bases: TGTGCCAGCAGCCAAGAGGGGGCGGGGGGGCCGAATGAGCAGTTCTTC.

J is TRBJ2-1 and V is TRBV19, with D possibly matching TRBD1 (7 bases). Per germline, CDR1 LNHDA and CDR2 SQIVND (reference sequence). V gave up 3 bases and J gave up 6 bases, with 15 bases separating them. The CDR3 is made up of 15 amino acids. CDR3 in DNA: TGTGCCAGTAGTATGGAGGGGGCTACCAGCAATGAGCAGTTCTTC. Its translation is CASSMEGATSNEQFF.

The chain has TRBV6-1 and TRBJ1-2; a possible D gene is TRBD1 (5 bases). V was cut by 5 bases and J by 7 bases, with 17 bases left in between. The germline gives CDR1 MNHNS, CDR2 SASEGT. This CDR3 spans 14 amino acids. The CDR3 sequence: CASSKFGGLGGYTF. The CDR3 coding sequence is TGTGCCAGCAGTAAATTCGGGGGACTAGGTGGCTACACCTTC.

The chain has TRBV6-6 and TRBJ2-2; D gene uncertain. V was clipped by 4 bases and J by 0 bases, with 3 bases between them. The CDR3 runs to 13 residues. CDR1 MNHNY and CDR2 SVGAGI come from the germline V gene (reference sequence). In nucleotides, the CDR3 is TGTGCCAGCAGTTCCGCGAACACCGGGGAGCTGTTTTTT. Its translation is CASSSANTGELFF.

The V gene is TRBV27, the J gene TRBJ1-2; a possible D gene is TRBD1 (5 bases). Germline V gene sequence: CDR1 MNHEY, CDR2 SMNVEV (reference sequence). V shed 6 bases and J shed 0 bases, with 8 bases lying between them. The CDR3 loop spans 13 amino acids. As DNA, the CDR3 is TGTGCCAGCAGGGGGGTGGCTAACTATGGCTACACCTTC. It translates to CASRGVANYGYTF.

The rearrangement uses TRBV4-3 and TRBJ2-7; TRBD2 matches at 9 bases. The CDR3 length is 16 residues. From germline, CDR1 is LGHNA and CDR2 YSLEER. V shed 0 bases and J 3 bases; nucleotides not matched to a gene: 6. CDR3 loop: CASSQDRASGNYEQYF. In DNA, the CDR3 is TGCGCCAGCAGCCAAGATCGGGCTAGCGGGAACTACGAGCAGTACTTC.

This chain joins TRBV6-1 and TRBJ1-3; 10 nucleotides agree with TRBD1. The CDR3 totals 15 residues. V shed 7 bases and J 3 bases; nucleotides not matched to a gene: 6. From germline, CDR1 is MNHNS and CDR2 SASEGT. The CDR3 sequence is CASIRTGGNGNTIYF. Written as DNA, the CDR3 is TGTGCCAGCATAAGGACAGGGGGAAATGGAAACACCATATATTTT.

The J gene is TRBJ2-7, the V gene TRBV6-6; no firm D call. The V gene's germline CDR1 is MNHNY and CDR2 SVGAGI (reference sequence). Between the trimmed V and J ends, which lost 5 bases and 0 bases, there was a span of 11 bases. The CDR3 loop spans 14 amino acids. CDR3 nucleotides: TGTGCCAGCAGTACACTACAAACCTCCTACGAGCAGTACTTC. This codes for CASSTLQTSYEQYF.

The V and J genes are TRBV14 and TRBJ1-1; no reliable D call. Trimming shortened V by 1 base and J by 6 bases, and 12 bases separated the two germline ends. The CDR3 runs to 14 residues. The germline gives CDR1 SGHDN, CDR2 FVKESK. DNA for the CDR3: TGTGCCAGCAGCCAAGTGGGCCTTGGGGCTGAAGCTTTCTTT. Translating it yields CASSQVGLGAEAFF.

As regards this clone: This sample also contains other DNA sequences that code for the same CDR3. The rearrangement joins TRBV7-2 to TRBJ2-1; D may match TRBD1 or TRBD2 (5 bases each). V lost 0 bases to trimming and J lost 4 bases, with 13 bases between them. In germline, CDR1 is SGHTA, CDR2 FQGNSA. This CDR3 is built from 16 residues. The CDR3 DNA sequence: TGTGCCAGCAGCTTAGCGAGCCGGGGACCTTACAATGAGCAGTTCTTC. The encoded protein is CASSLASRGPYNEQFF.

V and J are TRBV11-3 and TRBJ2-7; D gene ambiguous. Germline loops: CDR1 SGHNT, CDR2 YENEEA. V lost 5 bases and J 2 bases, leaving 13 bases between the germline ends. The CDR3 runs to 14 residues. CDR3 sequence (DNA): TGTGCCAGCAGCCCTGCGACTCCACCCTACGAGCAGTACTTC. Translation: CASSPATPPYEQYF.

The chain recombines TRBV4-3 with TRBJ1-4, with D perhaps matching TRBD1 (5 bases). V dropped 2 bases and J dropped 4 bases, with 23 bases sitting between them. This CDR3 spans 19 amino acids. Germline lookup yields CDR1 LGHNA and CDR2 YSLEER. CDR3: CASSQLPYPTTDYNEKLFF. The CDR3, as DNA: TGCGCCAGCAGCCAATTGCCCTACCCCACGACAGACTATAATGAAAAACTGTTTTTT.

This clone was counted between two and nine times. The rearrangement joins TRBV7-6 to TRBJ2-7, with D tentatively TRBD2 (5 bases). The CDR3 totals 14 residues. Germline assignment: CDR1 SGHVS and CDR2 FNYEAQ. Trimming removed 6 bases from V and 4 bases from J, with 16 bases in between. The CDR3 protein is CASRGLGGRYEQYF. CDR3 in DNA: TGTGCCAGCAGGGGGTTGGGCGGGCGTTACGAGCAGTACTTC.

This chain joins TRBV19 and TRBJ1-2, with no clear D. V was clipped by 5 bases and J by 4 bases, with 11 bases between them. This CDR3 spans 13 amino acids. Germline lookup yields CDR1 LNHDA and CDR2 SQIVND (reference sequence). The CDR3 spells CASSSGPFYGYTF. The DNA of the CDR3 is TGTGCCAGTAGTTCCGGACCCTTCTATGGCTACACCTTC.